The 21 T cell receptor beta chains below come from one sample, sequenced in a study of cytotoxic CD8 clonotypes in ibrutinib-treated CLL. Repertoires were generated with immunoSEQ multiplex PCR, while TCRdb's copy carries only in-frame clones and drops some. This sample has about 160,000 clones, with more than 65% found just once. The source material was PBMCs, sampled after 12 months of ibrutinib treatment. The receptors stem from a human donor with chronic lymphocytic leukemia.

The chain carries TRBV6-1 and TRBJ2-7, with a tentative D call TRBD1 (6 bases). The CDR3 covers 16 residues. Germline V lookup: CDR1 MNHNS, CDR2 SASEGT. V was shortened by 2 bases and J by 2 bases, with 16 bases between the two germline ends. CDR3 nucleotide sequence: TGTGCCAGCAGTGAAATGTCGGGACCAGGGGCCTACGAGCAGTACTTC. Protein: CASSEMSGPGAYEQYF.

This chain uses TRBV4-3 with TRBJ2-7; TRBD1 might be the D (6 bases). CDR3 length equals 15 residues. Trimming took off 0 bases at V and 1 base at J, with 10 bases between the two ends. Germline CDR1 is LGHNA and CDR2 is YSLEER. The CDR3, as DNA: TGCGCCAGCAGCCAAGACGCGGACAGATCCTACGAGCAGTACTTC. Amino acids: CASSQDADRSYEQYF.

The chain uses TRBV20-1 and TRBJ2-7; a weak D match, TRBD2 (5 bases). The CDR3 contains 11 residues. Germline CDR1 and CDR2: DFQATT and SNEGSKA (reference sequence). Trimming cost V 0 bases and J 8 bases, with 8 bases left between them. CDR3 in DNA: TGCAGTGCTAGAGACGGGGTCAAGCAGTACTTC. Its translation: CSARDGVKQYF.

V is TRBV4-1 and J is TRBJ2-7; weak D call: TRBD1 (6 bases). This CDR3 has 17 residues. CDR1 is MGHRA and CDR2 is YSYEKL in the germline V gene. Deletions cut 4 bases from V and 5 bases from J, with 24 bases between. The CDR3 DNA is TGCGCCAGCAGCCCCAAGCCGACAGGTCTCCTTGGGGACGAGCAGTACTTC. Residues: CASSPKPTGLLGDEQYF.

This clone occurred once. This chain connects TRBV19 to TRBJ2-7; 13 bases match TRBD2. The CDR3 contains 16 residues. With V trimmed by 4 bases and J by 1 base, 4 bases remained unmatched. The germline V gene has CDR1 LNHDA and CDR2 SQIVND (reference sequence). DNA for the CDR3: TGTGCCAGTAGTAAGACTAGCGGGGGGTCATCCTACGAGCAGTACTTC. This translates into CASSKTSGGSSYEQYF.

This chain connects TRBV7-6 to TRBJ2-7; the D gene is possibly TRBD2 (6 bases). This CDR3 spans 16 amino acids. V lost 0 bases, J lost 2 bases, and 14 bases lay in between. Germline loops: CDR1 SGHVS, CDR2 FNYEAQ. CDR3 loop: CASSLAGWGGAYEQYF. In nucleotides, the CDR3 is TGTGCCAGCAGCTTAGCGGGGTGGGGAGGAGCCTACGAGCAGTACTTC.

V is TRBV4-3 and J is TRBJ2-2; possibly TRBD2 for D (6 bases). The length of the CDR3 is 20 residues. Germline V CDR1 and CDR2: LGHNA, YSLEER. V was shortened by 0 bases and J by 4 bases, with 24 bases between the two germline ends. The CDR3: CASSQDPFAGLASGTGELFF. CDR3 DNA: TGCGCCAGCAGCCAAGATCCCTTTGCGGGGTTGGCCTCGGGCACCGGGGAGCTGTTTTTT.

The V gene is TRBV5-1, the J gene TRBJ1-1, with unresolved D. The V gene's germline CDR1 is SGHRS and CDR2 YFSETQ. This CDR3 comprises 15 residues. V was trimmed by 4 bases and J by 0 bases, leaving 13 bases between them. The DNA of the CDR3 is TGCGCCAGCAGCGGCCCTGGAGGGATGAACACTGAAGCTTTCTTT. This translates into CASSGPGGMNTEAFF.

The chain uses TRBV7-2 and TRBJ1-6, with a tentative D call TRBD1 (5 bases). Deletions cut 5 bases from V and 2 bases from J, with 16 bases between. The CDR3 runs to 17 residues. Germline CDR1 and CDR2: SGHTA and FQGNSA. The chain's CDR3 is CASSQEGLRTYNSPLHF. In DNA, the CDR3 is TGTGCCAGCAGCCAAGAGGGACTCCGGACCTATAATTCACCCCTCCACTTT.

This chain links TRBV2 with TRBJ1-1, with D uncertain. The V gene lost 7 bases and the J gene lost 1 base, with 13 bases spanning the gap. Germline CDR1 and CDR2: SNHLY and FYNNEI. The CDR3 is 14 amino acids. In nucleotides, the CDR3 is TGTGCCAGCATGTTGGCGCTCTCGAACACTGAAGCTTTCTTT. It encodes CASMLALSNTEAFF.

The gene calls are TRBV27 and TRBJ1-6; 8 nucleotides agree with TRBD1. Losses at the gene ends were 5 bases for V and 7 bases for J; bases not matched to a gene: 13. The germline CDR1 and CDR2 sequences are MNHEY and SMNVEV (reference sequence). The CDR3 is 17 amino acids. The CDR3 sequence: CASSPTRQGNNNSPLHF. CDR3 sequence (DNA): TGTGCCAGCAGTCCAACCCGACAGGGGAACAACAATTCACCCCTCCACTTT.

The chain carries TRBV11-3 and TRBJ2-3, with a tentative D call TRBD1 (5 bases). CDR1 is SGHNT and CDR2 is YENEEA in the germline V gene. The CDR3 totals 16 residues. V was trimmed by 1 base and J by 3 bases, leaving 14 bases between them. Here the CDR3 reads CASSLGGQSETDTQYF. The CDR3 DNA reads TGTGCCAGCAGCTTAGGCGGACAAAGCGAGACAGATACGCAGTATTTT.

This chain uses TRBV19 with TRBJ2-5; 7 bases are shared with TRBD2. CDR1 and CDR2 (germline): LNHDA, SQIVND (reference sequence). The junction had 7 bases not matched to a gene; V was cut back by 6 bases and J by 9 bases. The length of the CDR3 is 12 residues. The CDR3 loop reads CASSPAGRAQYF. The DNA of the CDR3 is TGTGCCAGTAGCCCAGCGGGGCGTGCCCAGTACTTC.

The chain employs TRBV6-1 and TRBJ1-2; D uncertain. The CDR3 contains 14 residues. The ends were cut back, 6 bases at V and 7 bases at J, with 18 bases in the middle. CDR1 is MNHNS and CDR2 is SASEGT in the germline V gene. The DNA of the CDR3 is TGTGCCAGCAGGGTAACCCTGACCAAGGGTGGCTACACCTTC. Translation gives CASRVTLTKGGYTF.

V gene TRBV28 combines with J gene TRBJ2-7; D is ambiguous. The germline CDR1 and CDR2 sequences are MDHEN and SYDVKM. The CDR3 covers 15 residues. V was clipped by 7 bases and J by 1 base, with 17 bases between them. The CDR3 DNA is TGTGCCAGCACCCGGACCCCTCTGAATTCCTACGAGCAGTACTTC. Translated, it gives CASTRTPLNSYEQYF.

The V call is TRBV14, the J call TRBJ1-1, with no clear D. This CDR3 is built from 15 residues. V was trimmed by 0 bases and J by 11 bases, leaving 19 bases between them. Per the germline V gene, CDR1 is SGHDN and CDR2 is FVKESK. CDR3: CASSQDRHLLEVAFF. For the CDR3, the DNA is TGTGCCAGCAGCCAAGATCGACACCTGCTAGAGGTGGCTTTCTTT.

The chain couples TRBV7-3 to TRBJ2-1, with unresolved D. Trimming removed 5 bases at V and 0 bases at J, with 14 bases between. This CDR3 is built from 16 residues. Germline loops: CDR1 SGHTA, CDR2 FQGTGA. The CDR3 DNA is TGTGCCAGCAGCCCCCAGGTATCGAGCTCCTACAATGAGCAGTTCTTC. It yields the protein CASSPQVSSSYNEQFF.

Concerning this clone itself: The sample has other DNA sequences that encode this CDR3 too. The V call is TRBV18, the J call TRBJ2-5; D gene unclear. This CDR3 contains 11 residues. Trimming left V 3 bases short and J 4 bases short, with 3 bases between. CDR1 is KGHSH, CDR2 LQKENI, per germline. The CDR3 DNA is TGTGCCAGCTCACCTGGAGAGACCCAGTACTTC. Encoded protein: CASSPGETQYF.

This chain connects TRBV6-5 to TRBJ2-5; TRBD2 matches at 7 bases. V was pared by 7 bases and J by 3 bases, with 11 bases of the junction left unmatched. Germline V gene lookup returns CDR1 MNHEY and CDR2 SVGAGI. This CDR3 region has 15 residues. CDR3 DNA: TGTGCCAGCACCAAACTAGCGCTAGTAAAAGAGACCCAGTACTTC. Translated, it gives CASTKLALVKETQYF.

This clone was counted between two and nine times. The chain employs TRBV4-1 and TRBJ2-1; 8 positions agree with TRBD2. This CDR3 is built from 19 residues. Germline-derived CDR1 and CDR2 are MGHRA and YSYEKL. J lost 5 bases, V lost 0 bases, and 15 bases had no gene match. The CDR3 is CASSQDRASGAGGHNEQFF. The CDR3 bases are TGCGCCAGCAGCCAAGATAGGGCCAGTGGGGCGGGGGGCCACAATGAGCAGTTCTTC.

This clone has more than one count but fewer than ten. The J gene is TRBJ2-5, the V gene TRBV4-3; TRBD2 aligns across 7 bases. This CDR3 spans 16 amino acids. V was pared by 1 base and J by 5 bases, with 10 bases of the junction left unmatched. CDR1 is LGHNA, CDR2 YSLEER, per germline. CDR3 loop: CASSQAPHQGGETQYF. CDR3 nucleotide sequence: TGCGCCAGCAGCCAAGCTCCGCACCAGGGAGGGGAGACCCAGTACTTC.